This T cell receptor (beta chain) was retrieved from a study of blood T cell repertoires in COVID-19. Across the whole study: The analysed material was cDNA or gDNA that came from T cells, B-cell-depleted T cells, or PBMCs.

The V gene lost 1 base and the J gene lost 1 base, with 14 bases spanning the gap. Germline V CDR1 and CDR2: SGHRS, YFSETQ. The CDR3 spans 17 residues. Original processing methods: Amplification from reference gene primers served as the basis for estimated nucleated cell counts. The assay was immunoSEQ multiplex PCR, and TCRdb's table has in-frame clones only and misses some. V and J calls and clone size come straight from that table; D and trimming were deduced from the DNA. The repertoire includes roughly 100,000 clones, around 73% of them detected once, and approximately 9.8% sits in the top ten. This TCR came from a man between 60 and 70 years old with active or convalescent COVID-19. The rearrangement joins TRBV5-1 to TRBJ2-2, with D tentatively TRBD1 (6 bases). Sequencing was carried out using peripheral blood. The DNA for the CDR3 is TGCGCCAGCAGCTTGACCTCGAGGGGACAGAACACCGGGGAGCTGTTTTTT. Amino acid sequence: CASSLTSRGQNTGELFF. Filled out from reference TRBV5-1 and TRBJ2-2, the complete variable domain reads KAGVTQTPRYLIKTRGQQVTLSCSPISGHRSVSWYQQTPGQGLQFLFEYFSETQRNKGNFPGRFSGRQFSNSRSEMNVSTLELGDSALYLCASSLTSRGQNTGELFFGEGSRLTVL.